These 26 T cell receptor beta chains were all obtained from the same sample, sequenced in a study of control samples from healthy donors and cancer patients (dated by TCRdb to the early 2020s). The library was produced with the immunoSEQ multiplex PCR assay. The table was pulled from immuneACCESS by TCRdb, which kept in-frame rearrangements only. Such tables lose some clones; where checked, under half of the loss comes from unresolved V genes, and the rest has no known cause. For this sample there are about 130,000 clones; about 90% appear just once. Over 2% of the sample is held by the ten biggest clonotypes. The sequencing input was blood. All receptors come from a woman in her forties or fifties in good health.

This clone appeared once. The V and J genes are TRBV19 and TRBJ1-6; D ambiguous. Germline V CDR1 and CDR2: LNHDA, SQIVND (reference sequence). The CDR3 covers 13 residues. Trimming stripped 11 bases from V and 9 bases from J, with 17 bases between. The CDR3 region has the DNA TGTGCCGCAGGAGTCGGGGTGACTTCACCCCTCCACTTT. Translated: CAAGVGVTSPLHF.

V gene TRBV6-5 combines with J gene TRBJ1-3, with 7 positions matching TRBD1. CDR1 is MNHEY and CDR2 is SVGAGI in the germline V gene. The CDR3 is made up of 14 amino acids. Losses at the gene ends were 6 bases for V and 1 base for J; bases not matched to a gene: 3. CDR3 sequence (DNA): TGTGCCAGCAGCAACAGGGGATCTGGAAACACCATATATTTT. It is translated as CASSNRGSGNTIYF.

This CDR3 is CASSLRLSGNQPQHF. The CDR3 region has the DNA TGTGCCAGCAGTTTGAGGTTAAGTGGGAATCAGCCCCAGCATTTT. This chain uses TRBV27 with TRBJ1-5, with unresolved D. V was cut by 3 bases and J by 4 bases, with 13 bases left in between. CDR1 and CDR2 from the germline V gene are MNHEY and SMNVEV (reference sequence). CDR3 length: 15 residues.

The rearrangement uses TRBV30 and TRBJ2-7, with 7 bases that match TRBD1. The CDR3 has 14 amino acids. V lost 2 bases, J lost 4 bases, and 8 bases stayed unmatched. Germline CDR1 GTSNPN, CDR2 SVGIG (reference sequence). The CDR3: CAWSRAGGHYEQYF. CDR3 nucleotides: TGTGCCTGGAGTCGGGCAGGGGGACATTACGAGCAGTACTTC.

This rearrangement joins TRBV2 to TRBJ1-2; 8 nucleotides agree with TRBD1. Germline V gene lookup returns CDR1 SNHLY and CDR2 FYNNEI. The V gene end was trimmed by 7 bases and the J gene end by 6 bases; junction bases not matched to a gene: 7. The CDR3 loop spans 13 amino acids. The CDR3 loop reads CASIQDRVNGYTF. The CDR3 nucleotides are TGTGCCAGCATCCAGGACAGGGTAAATGGCTACACCTTC.

V and J are TRBV5-1 and TRBJ2-7, with TRBD2 identical over 8 bases. CDR3 length equals 15 residues. Germline lookup yields CDR1 SGHRS and CDR2 YFSETQ. Trimming cost V 3 bases and J 2 bases; bases outside gene matches: 7. This CDR3 reads CASSSGGGVTYEQYF. CDR3 nucleotides: TGCGCCAGCAGCTCGGGGGGGGGAGTCACCTACGAGCAGTACTTC.

The gene calls are TRBV3-1 (or the pseudogene TRBV3-2) and TRBJ2-4; weak D call: TRBD2 (6 bases). V lost 1 base and J lost 0, with 28 bases in between. The CDR3 is 22 amino acids. Germline values: CDR1 LGHDT, CDR2 YNNKEL (reference sequence). As DNA, the CDR3 is TGTGCCAGCAGCCAAGTAATCAGGGACGCGCGGGCGGGAAATCTAGCCAAAAACATTCAGTACTTC. Translation: CASSQVIRDARAGNLAKNIQYF.

The chain uses TRBV29-1 and TRBJ1-4; D is unclear. Trimming shortened V by 4 bases and J by 10 bases, and 19 bases separated the two germline ends. This CDR3 has 14 amino acids. Per germline, CDR1 SQVTM and CDR2 ANQGSEA. CDR3 region: CSVVGVSQPGKLFF. CDR3 bases: TGCAGCGTTGTGGGTGTATCCCAACCGGGAAAACTGTTTTTT.

V is TRBV5-8 and J is TRBJ1-5, with D unclear. Germline V gives CDR1 SGHTS, CDR2 YDEGEE. The CDR3 consists of 14 residues. Trimming cost V 2 bases and J 0 bases, with 6 bases left between them. Here the CDR3 DNA reads TGTGCCAGCAGCTTCGGGCATAGCAATCAGCCCCAGCATTTT. Translation gives CASSFGHSNQPQHF.

V usage is TRBV9 and J usage is TRBJ1-2; no clear D. The CDR3 has 14 amino acids. In germline, CDR1 is SGDLS, CDR2 YYNGEE. Trimming took 2 bases from V and 3 from J, leaving 11 bases between them. CDR3 loop: CASSVAGYDYGYTF. For the CDR3, the DNA is TGTGCCAGCAGCGTTGCAGGATATGACTATGGCTACACCTTC.

CDR3 protein: CASSFSTDTQYF. Written as DNA, the CDR3 is TGTGCCAGCAGCTTCAGCACAGATACGCAGTATTTT. The chain joins TRBV5-6 to TRBJ2-3; no clear D. From germline, CDR1 is SGHDT and CDR2 YYEEEE. V lost 2 bases, J lost 0 bases, and 1 base lay in between. The CDR3 totals 12 residues.

This chain uses TRBV15 with TRBJ2-5; tentative D call: TRBD1 (6 bases). This CDR3 has 13 residues. Between the trimmed V and J ends, which lost 1 base and 5 bases, there was a span of 8 bases. From germline, CDR1 is LNHNV and CDR2 YYDKDF (reference sequence). CDR3 DNA: TGTGCCACCAGCAGAGTGCAGGGGGAGACCCAGTACTTC. It codes for CATSRVQGETQYF.

The chain carries TRBV28 and TRBJ1-1; D possibly corresponds to TRBD1 (5 bases). The germline CDR1 and CDR2 sequences are MDHEN and SYDVKM. Between the trimmed V and J ends, which lost 6 bases and 0 bases, there was a span of 38 bases. The CDR3 runs to 23 residues. The CDR3: CASRTTGVVGGGLTVWLNTEAFF. The CDR3 bases are TGTGCCAGCAGGACCACCGGGGTAGTTGGGGGAGGGCTTACCGTTTGGCTGAACACTGAAGCTTTCTTT.

The V call is TRBV6-5, the J call TRBJ1-1; D ambiguous. Germline CDR1 and CDR2: MNHEY and SVGAGI. The CDR3 has 11 residues. The V and J ends lost 6 bases and 11 bases respectively, with 13 bases between them. CDR3 DNA: TGTGCCAGCAGCCTGGGGAACCGGGCTTTCTTT. Translation gives CASSLGNRAFF.

The V and J genes are TRBV5-6 and TRBJ2-2, with D possibly TRBD1 on 5 matching bases. Germline CDR1 is SGHDT and CDR2 is YYEEEE. V was trimmed by 3 bases and J by 0 bases, leaving 12 bases between them. This CDR3 is 16 amino acids long. The chain's CDR3 is CASSYRQTANTGELFF. CDR3 sequence (DNA): TGTGCCAGCAGCTATCGACAGACGGCGAACACCGGGGAGCTGTTTTTT.

The chain carries TRBV7-2 and TRBJ2-1; 8 positions agree with TRBD2. J gave up 6 bases and V 1 base, and 8 bases lay outside the gene matches. Germline CDR1 reads SGHTA; CDR2 reads FQGNSA. This CDR3 is 16 amino acids long. The CDR3 loop reads CASSLVSSGGANEQFF. For the CDR3, the DNA is TGTGCCAGCAGCTTAGTTTCTTCCGGGGGGGCCAATGAGCAGTTCTTC.

V is TRBV7-9 and J is TRBJ2-5; 12 nucleotides agree with TRBD2. Germline V gene sequence: CDR1 SEHNR, CDR2 FQNEAQ (reference sequence). CDR3 length equals 15 residues. J lost 1 base, V lost 5 bases, and 2 bases had no gene match. The CDR3 region is CASSRTSGAQETQYF. The CDR3, as DNA: TGTGCCAGCAGCCGGACTAGCGGGGCCCAAGAGACCCAGTACTTC.

J is TRBJ2-5 and V is TRBV7-9; TRBD2 matches at 12 bases. CDR1 is SEHNR, CDR2 FQNEAQ, per germline (reference sequence). This CDR3 spans 14 amino acids. Trimming at V came to 6 bases and at J to 5 bases, leaving 4 bases not matched to a gene. The CDR3 spells CASRPSGGAETQYF. CDR3 sequence (DNA): TGTGCCAGCAGACCTAGCGGGGGGGCTGAGACCCAGTACTTC.

CDR3 in DNA: TGCAGCGTTGTTACTAGCGGGAGTTCCCTAACCTACGAGCAGTACTTC. It translates to CSVVTSGSSLTYEQYF. The V call is TRBV29-1, the J call TRBJ2-7, with 11 nucleotides matching TRBD2. The V and J ends lost 4 bases and 2 bases, in that order; junction bases with no gene match: 10. There are 16 residues in the CDR3. Germline V CDR1 and CDR2: SQVTM, ANQGSEA.

The chain has TRBV11-2 and TRBJ2-1; 11 positions match TRBD2. The CDR3 contains 16 residues. Unmatched junction bases numbered 7, after V lost 4 bases and J lost 5 bases. Germline loops: CDR1 SGHAT, CDR2 FQNNGV. The CDR3, as DNA: TGTGCCAGCAGCTCCATAGCGGGAGGGTATGACAATGAGCAGTTCTTC. This codes for CASSSIAGGYDNEQFF.

The chain's CDR3 is CAWAQGAYGYTF. DNA of the CDR3: TGTGCCTGGGCGCAGGGGGCGTATGGCTACACCTTC. V and J are TRBV30 and TRBJ1-2; 8 positions agree with TRBD1. Per germline, CDR1 GTSNPN and CDR2 SVGIG (reference sequence). This CDR3 comprises 12 residues. Unmatched junction bases numbered 4, after V lost 5 bases and J lost 5 bases.

CDR3 loop: CASSTRTGEGYNEQFF. CDR3 DNA sequence: TGTGCCAGCAGCACCCGGACAGGGGAGGGATACAATGAGCAGTTCTTC. The rearrangement links TRBV13 to TRBJ2-1; 9 bases agree with TRBD1. Germline trimming cut 5 bases from V and 4 bases from J; bases unmatched to any gene: 9. The CDR3 totals 16 residues. CDR1 and CDR2 (germline): PRHDT, FYEKMQ (reference sequence).

V is TRBV2 and J is TRBJ2-7, with D perhaps TRBD1 (6 bases). The germline gives CDR1 SNHLY, CDR2 FYNNEI. This CDR3 has 12 amino acids. Trimming left V 6 bases short and J 4 bases short, with 10 bases between. The CDR3 DNA reads as TGTGCCAGCAGAGACAGGTTGTACGAGCAGTACTTC. It codes for CASRDRLYEQYF.

The chain couples TRBV11-2 to TRBJ1-1; no reliable D call. Germline V gives CDR1 SGHAT, CDR2 FQNNGV. Trimming took 0 bases from V and 1 from J, leaving 6 bases between them. The CDR3 loop spans 14 amino acids. The CDR3 sequence: CASSLDGPNTEAFF. CDR3 nucleotides: TGTGCCAGCAGCTTAGACGGACCGAACACTGAAGCTTTCTTT. The whole variable domain, filled in from reference TRBV11-2 and TRBJ1-1, reads EAGVAQSPRYKIIEKRQSVAFWCNPISGHATLYWYQQILGQGPKLLIQFQNNGVVDDSQLPKDRFSAERLKGVDSTLKIQPAKLEDSAVYLCASSLDGPNTEAFFGQGTRLTVV.

The rearrangement uses TRBV12-5 and TRBJ1-4; 8 bases are a match to TRBD1. Trimming at V came to 2 bases and at J to 10 bases, leaving 30 bases not matched to a gene. Germline V CDR1 and CDR2: LGHNT, FRNRAP. The CDR3 totals 22 residues. CDR3 DNA: TGTGCTAGTGGTTTGATTGTGGGAACGATCACTGTTGAGGACAGGGCGGAGGGAAAACTGTTTTTT. It yields the protein CASGLIVGTITVEDRAEGKLFF.

This clone was counted between two and nine times. This chain uses TRBV6-4 with TRBJ2-2; D is perhaps TRBD2 (5 bases). This CDR3 spans 13 amino acids. Trimming left V 2 bases short and J 5 bases short, with 6 bases between. Germline V gene data show CDR1 as MRHNA and CDR2 as SNTAGT. The CDR3 nucleotides read TGTGCCAGCAGTGACCGGGAAACCGGGGAGCTGTTTTTT. Residues: CASSDRETGELFF.